Listed below are T cell receptor beta chains from one sample, sequenced in a study of T cell repertoires in cytomegalovirus infection. TCRdb reprocessed the reads with MiXCR, giving one entry per CDR3 protein. The sample has around 530,000 distinct CDR3 sequences, around 27% seen once. The sample taken for sequencing was PBMCs. These receptors all come from a human donor in good health (CMV status not recorded). Some clones in this sample may be carry-over from other donors' samples. Both conserved end residues are part of each CDR3. The order of the fields is D gene, V gene, J gene, clone size, CDR3 protein, CDR3 DNA. A D gene is named only where the DNA matches it firmly. Expanded clones are given a class, and other clones once, few, many or no size at all.

-	TRBV27	TRBJ1-4	few	CASSLSGPLGRSGWNEKLFF	TGTGCCAGCAGTTTATCGGGTCCCCTCGGGAGATCTGGGTGGAATGAAAAACTGTTTTTT
-	TRBV4-1	TRBJ1-2	few	CASSQMGGGNYGYTF	TGCGCCAGCAGCCAGATGGGAGGAGGAAACTATGGCTACACCTTC
-	TRBV28	TRBJ2-7	-	CASSPSRTVQYF	TGTGCCAGCAGTCCCTCCCGCACAGTGCAGTACTTC
-	TRBV7-6	TRBJ2-7	-	CASSPHPRDDSYEQYF	TGTGCCAGCAGCCCACACCCTCGGGACGACTCTTACGAGCAGTACTTC
TRBD1	TRBV27	TRBJ1-5	-	CASRALWTGGNQPQHF	TGTGCCAGCAGGGCTCTCTGGACAGGGGGCAATCAGCCCCAGCATTTT
-	TRBV6-2/TRBV6-3	TRBJ2-3	few	CASSYSAGPQDTQYF	TGTGCCAGCAGTTACTCGGCGGGACCCCAGGATACGCAGTATTTT
TRBD2	TRBV7-2	TRBJ2-2	few	CASSLGRGGRGGSGSPLRELFF	TGTGCCAGCAGCTTAGGAAGGGGCGGGAGAGGCGGTAGCGGGAGCCCCCTCAGGGAGCTGTTTTTT
-	TRBV6-5	TRBJ1-2	-	CASSYMVAWGYTF	TGTGCCAGCAGTTACATGGTCGCTTGGGGCTACACCTTC
TRBD2	TRBV4-1	TRBJ2-2	few	CASSPPSGRAQGTGELFF	TGCGCCAGCAGCCCCCCTAGCGGGAGGGCCCAGGGGACCGGGGAGCTGTTTTTT
TRBD2	TRBV29-1	TRBJ2-3	-	CSVALGSGSSDTQYF	TGCAGCGTAGCTCTGGGTAGCGGGAGTTCAGATACGCAGTATTTT
-	TRBV7-2	TRBJ2-3	few	CASSKQPDRWGEAVNTQYF	TGTGCCAGCAGCAAGCAGCCTGATCGTTGGGGGGAGGCGGTGAATACGCAGTATTTT
-	TRBV4-1	TRBJ2-2	-	CASSQVLAGELIF	TGCGCCAGCAGCCAAGTTCTAGCCGGGGAGCTGATTTTT
TRBD1	TRBV5-4	TRBJ2-2	-	CASSPRTGSAGELFF	TGTGCCAGCAGCCCGAGGACAGGGTCAGCCGGGGAGCTGTTTTTT
-	TRBV6-8	TRBJ2-1	-	CASSLNAPRNEQFF	TGTGCCAGCAGTTTAAACGCCCCGCGCAATGAGCAGTTCTTC
-	TRBV10-3	TRBJ1-2	few	CAISDRQGQNYGYTF	TGTGCCATCAGTGATAGGCAGGGGCAGAACTATGGCTACACCTTC
TRBD1	TRBV29-1	TRBJ2-1	-	CSVEDRVGHEQFF	TGCAGCGTTGAGGACAGGGTTGGCCATGAGCAGTTCTTC
-	TRBV20-1	TRBJ2-1	-	CSARYGNEQFF	TGCAGTGCTAGGTACGGGAATGAGCAGTTCTTC
-	TRBV7-8	TRBJ2-3	-	CASSLGGPGQYF	TGTGCCAGCAGCTTAGGAGGGCCTGGGCAGTATTTT
-	TRBV12-3/TRBV12-4	TRBJ2-2	once	CASSLSPQGVAGELFF	TGTGCCAGCAGTTTATCCCCACAGGGTGTCGCCGGGGAGCTGTTTTTT
-	TRBV2	TRBJ2-1	-	CASKGRWDEQFF	TGTGCCAGCAAGGGTAGGTGGGATGAGCAGTTCTTC
-	TRBV3-1	TRBJ1-6	-	CASSQDAGDSPLHF	TGTGCCAGCAGCCAAGACGCAGGGGATTCACCCCTCCACTTT
TRBD2	TRBV7-2	TRBJ2-3	many	CASSSQPSGSLDTQYF	TGTGCCAGCAGCTCCCAACCTAGCGGGAGCTTGGATACGCAGTATTTT
TRBD1	TRBV12-5	TRBJ2-1	-	CASGLTMGQGGIYNEQFF	TGTGCTAGTGGTTTGACGATGGGACAGGGGGGAATCTACAATGAGCAGTTCTTC
TRBD1	TRBV15	TRBJ1-5	-	CATRNQAGGPQHF	TGTGCCACCAGAAACCAGGCAGGGGGGCCCCAGCATTTT
TRBD2	TRBV20-1	TRBJ2-7	-	CSALAGVGEQYF	TGCAGTGCCTTAGCGGGAGTAGGCGAGCAGTACTTC
-	TRBV7-2	TRBJ2-6	many	CASSVQGSGANVLTF	TGTGCCAGCAGCGTACAGGGCTCTGGGGCCAACGTCCTGACTTTC
-	TRBV10-3	TRBJ2-1	-	CATSRNHNEQFF	TGTGCCACCAGCAGGAACCACAATGAGCAGTTCTTC